Below, 13 T cell receptor beta chains from the same sample are listed, as sequenced in a study of cytomegalovirus exposure and HLA in healthy donors. PCR primers comprised 60 Vbeta and 13 Jbeta primers. TCRdb keeps only in-frame clones here, not all; method: immunoSEQ multiplex PCR. The sample has under 110,000 clones, 60% to 80% seen once. The source material was PBMCs. These receptors all come from a man aged 40-49 years in good health and CMV-seronegative.

V usage is TRBV5-4 and J usage is TRBJ1-4, with 9 bases that match TRBD1. The V segment lost 4 bases and the J segment 8 bases; nucleotides outside the gene matches: 6. Germline-derived CDR1 and CDR2 are SGHNT and YYREEE (reference sequence). This CDR3 region has 14 residues. The CDR3 DNA follows: TGTGCCAGCAGCCTGGACAGGGGAGACGAAAAACTGTTTTTT. The encoded protein is CASSLDRGDEKLFF.

This clone appeared a few times. V gene TRBV2 combines with J gene TRBJ1-1; TRBD1 matches at 7 bases. Germline loops: CDR1 SNHLY, CDR2 FYNNEI. This CDR3 is 15 amino acids long. The trim removed 3 bases at V and 0 bases at J, leaving 4 bases unmatched. The CDR3 protein is CASSEEGAVNTEAFF. DNA for the CDR3: TGTGCCAGCAGTGAGGAGGGGGCGGTGAACACTGAAGCTTTCTTT.

The rearrangement uses TRBV2 and TRBJ2-2, with 8 bases that match TRBD2. Germline V gene lookup returns CDR1 SNHLY and CDR2 FYNNEI. CDR3 length: 16 residues. Losses at the gene ends were 3 bases for V and 7 bases for J; bases not matched to a gene: 10. The CDR3 region is CASSDEAGGLGGELFF. The CDR3 nucleotides are TGTGCCAGCAGTGATGAGGCGGGGGGTCTAGGCGGGGAGCTGTTTTTT.

The chain employs TRBV5-1 and TRBJ2-7, with a possible D match to TRBD1 (7 bases). The CDR3 length is 15 residues. Trimming removed 4 bases from V and 2 bases from J, with 16 bases in between. The germline V gene has CDR1 SGHRS and CDR2 YFSETQ. DNA for the CDR3: TGCGCCAGCAGCCAGGGGGGTACAGGAACCTACGAGCAGTACTTC. Its protein is CASSQGGTGTYEQYF.

CDR3 protein: CASRWGGGYNEQFF. The CDR3, as DNA: TGTGCCAGTAGGTGGGGCGGGGGCTACAATGAGCAGTTCTTC. The rearrangement joins TRBV19 to TRBJ2-1; the match to TRBD2 covers 7 bases. From germline, CDR1 is LNHDA and CDR2 SQIVND (reference sequence). This CDR3 has 14 residues. Trimming took 6 bases from V and 3 from J; bases not matched to a gene: 5.

This clone was seen once. The chain couples TRBV18 to TRBJ2-3; no firm D call. Trimming took off 3 bases at V and 4 bases at J, with 5 bases between the two ends. In germline, CDR1 is KGHSH, CDR2 LQKENI. The CDR3 is 12 residues long. CDR3 residues: CASSPLADTQYF. The DNA for the CDR3 is TGTGCCAGCTCACCCCTTGCAGATACGCAGTATTTT.

This chain connects TRBV18 to TRBJ2-1; a possible D gene is TRBD1 (5 bases). Germline CDR1 KGHSH, CDR2 LQKENI. The length of the CDR3 is 15 residues. The germline V and J ends were trimmed by 1 base and 5 bases, with 12 bases remaining between them. CDR3 DNA: TGTGCCAGCTCACCACTCAAGGGGTCGGACAATGAGCAGTTCTTC. This codes for CASSPLKGSDNEQFF.

The V and J genes are TRBV5-1 and TRBJ2-7; D gene uncertain. Germline assignment: CDR1 SGHRS and CDR2 YFSETQ. The V gene lost 4 bases and the J gene lost 0 bases, with 5 bases spanning the gap. CDR3 length equals 12 residues. The CDR3 DNA follows: TGCGCCAGCAGCGCGAGCTCCTACGAGCAGTACTTC. Residues: CASSASSYEQYF. Drawing the rest from reference TRBV5-1 and TRBJ2-7, the complete variable domain is KAGVTQTPRYLIKTRGQQVTLSCSPISGHRSVSWYQQTPGQGLQFLFEYFSETQRNKGNFPGRFSGRQFSNSRSEMNVSTLELGDSALYLCASSASSYEQYFGPGTRLTVT.

The V call is TRBV7-6, the J call TRBJ1-1; tentative D call: TRBD1 (5 bases). V lost 5 bases to trimming and J lost 8 bases, with 15 bases between them. CDR3 length equals 13 residues. Germline CDR1 reads SGHVS; CDR2 reads FNYEAQ. The CDR3, as DNA: TGTGCCAGCAGCCTAAATACCGGGGGGGAAGCTTTCTTT. This translates into CASSLNTGGEAFF.

In its sample, this clone was seen a few times. The rearrangement uses TRBV7-9 and TRBJ2-1, with 12 bases lining up with TRBD2. V trimming: 4 bases; J trimming: 10 bases; junction bases outside the gene matches: 8. The germline CDR1 and CDR2 sequences are SEHNR and FQNEAQ (reference sequence). The CDR3 totals 15 residues. The CDR3 region has the DNA TGTGCCAGCAGCTCTAGCGGGGGGGCGTTGGTGGAGCAGTTCTTC. Translating gives CASSSSGGALVEQFF.

In its sample, this clone was seen a few times. The chain combines TRBV11-2 with TRBJ2-7; maybe TRBD2 (5 bases). Germline lookup yields CDR1 SGHAT and CDR2 FQNNGV. Between the trimmed V and J ends, which lost 2 bases and 6 bases, there was a span of 11 bases. The CDR3 has 13 residues. The CDR3 here is CASSLMGSGEQYF. CDR3 DNA: TGTGCCAGCAGCTTAATGGGGAGTGGCGAGCAGTACTTC.

This clone was seen a handful of times. J is TRBJ1-2 and V is TRBV7-2; D unclear. V lost 3 bases and J lost 0, with 8 bases in between. The CDR3 is 14 amino acids. Germline V gene data show CDR1 as SGHTA and CDR2 as FQGNSA. The CDR3 loop is CASSFIAPNYGYTF. Here the CDR3 DNA reads TGTGCCAGCAGCTTCATCGCGCCTAACTATGGCTACACCTTC.

The rearrangement uses TRBV5-5 and TRBJ2-1; 7 bases fit TRBD2. From germline, CDR1 is SGHKS and CDR2 YYEKEE (reference sequence). The length of the CDR3 is 16 residues. J was trimmed by 9 bases and V by 4 bases; bases with no gene match: 16. For the CDR3, the DNA is TGTGCCAGCAGCCCACACCTTTCTATCGGGGAGGGTGAGCAGTTCTTC. As protein: CASSPHLSIGEGEQFF.